The 15 T cell receptor beta chains in this list originate from one sample, sequenced in a study of T cell repertoires in aging, cancer and after chemotherapy. TCR beta rearrangements were amplified from peripheral blood genomic DNA. Rearranged V-D-J TRB sequences were amplified with a mixed TRB-A/B primer pool. Via MiXCR, TCRdb re-called the multiplex PCR reads, giving one row per CDR3 protein. This repertoire shows several hundred distinct CDR3 sequences, about 22% found once; its top ten account for 61%. Sequencing was carried out using blood. The receptors stem from a human donor with a blood cancer.

This clonotype qualifies as large. This sequence joins TRBV30 and TRBJ2-2; 7 bases agree with TRBD2. Germline V lookup: CDR1 GTSNPN, CDR2 SVGIG (reference sequence). V gave up 0 bases and J gave up 4 bases; unmatched junction bases: 8. The CDR3 consists of 16 residues. The CDR3 loop reads CAWSVRRGRGTGELFF. The CDR3 DNA reads TGTGCCTGGAGTGTACGTAGAGGGAGGGGCACCGGGGAGCTGTTTTTT.

This clonotype is categorized as medium-sized. The rearrangement links TRBV5-4 to TRBJ2-1; the D is unclear. CDR1 SGHNT and CDR2 YYREEE come from the germline V gene (reference sequence). The CDR3 is 11 amino acids. With 3 bases removed from V and 7 bases from J, the gap between germline ends came to 5 bases. The CDR3 region is CASSWGNEQFF. The CDR3 nucleotides read TGTGCCAGCAGCTGGGGTAATGAGCAGTTCTTC.

This clonotype was detected only a few times. This chain uses TRBV5-8 with TRBJ1-5; no clear D. The germline V gene has CDR1 SGHTS and CDR2 YDEGEE. Trimming took off 3 bases at V and 4 bases at J, with 8 bases between the two ends. The CDR3 totals 13 residues. CDR3 amino acids: CASSSRPNQPQHF. In DNA, the CDR3 is TGTGCCAGCAGCTCCCGTCCTAATCAGCCCCAGCATTTT.

The chain links TRBV5-1 to TRBJ2-7; possible D gene TRBD1, 5 bases. V lost 3 bases and J lost 0, with 13 bases in between. CDR1 is SGHRS and CDR2 is YFSETQ in the germline V gene. The length of the CDR3 is 15 residues. The CDR3 bases are TGCGCCAGCAGCTCTACCTTTAGGGGCTCCTACGAGCAGTACTTC. It translates to CASSSTFRGSYEQYF. Combining the CDR3 with reference TRBV5-1 and TRBJ2-7 gives the whole variable domain KAGVTQTPRYLIKTRGQQVTLSCSPISGHRSVSWYQQTPGQGLQFLFEYFSETQRNKGNFPGRFSGRQFSNSRSEMNVSTLELGDSALYLCASSSTFRGSYEQYFGPGTRLTVT.

This clonotype ranks as large. This sequence joins TRBV19 and TRBJ2-5; D is perhaps TRBD1 (9 bases). V was trimmed by 3 bases and J by 2 bases, leaving 16 bases between them. CDR1 is LNHDA and CDR2 is SQIVND in the germline V gene (reference sequence). This CDR3 has 16 amino acids. The CDR3 DNA follows: TGTGCCAGTAGTATCGGGGGGGGACAGGGACAAGAGACCCAGTACTTC. It translates to CASSIGGGQGQETQYF.

This clonotype is categorized as medium-sized. V is TRBV6-1 and J is TRBJ1-6; D is unclear. CDR1 and CDR2 from the germline V gene are MNHNS and SASEGT. The CDR3 totals 15 residues. V shed 0 bases and J shed 5 bases, with 8 bases lying between them. The CDR3 DNA is TGTGCCAGCAGTGAAGCGGCGGCTAATAATTCACCCCTCCACTTT. Protein sequence: CASSEAAANNSPLHF.

This clonotype was seen only once. The chain links TRBV19 to TRBJ2-2; the match to TRBD2 covers 13 bases. The CDR3 contains 17 residues. Trimming removed 2 bases from V and 4 bases from J; junction bases left unmatched: 4. Looked up from germline, CDR1 is LNHDA and CDR2 is SQIVND (reference sequence). The CDR3 sequence is CASSITRLAGGTGELFF. In DNA form, the CDR3 reads TGTGCCAGTAGTATAACCCGACTAGCGGGAGGCACCGGGGAGCTGTTTTTT.

This clonotype is labeled as large. The J gene is TRBJ1-6, the V gene TRBV6-5, with a weak D call TRBD1 (5 bases). Germline V gives CDR1 MNHEY, CDR2 SVGAGI. V lost 6 bases and J 9 bases, leaving 21 bases between the germline ends. CDR3 length equals 16 residues. In nucleotides, the CDR3 is TGTGCCAGCAGCACGGATCGCGGATCCGGGGGTTCACCCCTCCACTTT. It yields the protein CASSTDRGSGGSPLHF.

The rearrangement joins TRBV5-1 to TRBJ1-6, with 8 nucleotides matching TRBD1. The CDR3 covers 13 residues. The germline V gene has CDR1 SGHRS and CDR2 YFSETQ. The V gene end was trimmed by 2 bases and the J gene end by 10 bases; junction bases not matched to a gene: 2. The CDR3 DNA reads as TGCGCCAGCAGCTTAGACAGGGGATCACCCCTCCACTTT. It codes for CASSLDRGSPLHF. Filled out from reference TRBV5-1 and TRBJ1-6, the complete variable domain reads KAGVTQTPRYLIKTRGQQVTLSCSPISGHRSVSWYQQTPGQGLQFLFEYFSETQRNKGNFPGRFSGRQFSNSRSEMNVSTLELGDSALYLCASSLDRGSPLHFGNGTRLTVT.

This clonotype was observed a handful of times. This sequence joins TRBV7-9 and TRBJ2-7; D gene ambiguous. The CDR3 spans 13 residues. V was cut by 1 base and J by 2 bases, with 6 bases left in between. Germline V gene lookup returns CDR1 SEHNR and CDR2 FQNEAQ (reference sequence). CDR3 sequence: CASSLGIAYEQYF. The CDR3 bases are TGTGCCAGCAGCTTAGGCATCGCCTACGAGCAGTACTTC.

Sample share makes this clonotype medium-sized. The rearrangement uses TRBV7-9 and TRBJ1-5, with D possibly being TRBD1 (5 bases). V lost 4 bases and J lost 7, with 11 bases in between. CDR3 length: 13 amino acids. Germline V CDR1 and CDR2: SEHNR, FQNEAQ (reference sequence). The CDR3 here is CASSSRRGQPQHF. CDR3 DNA sequence: TGTGCCAGCAGCTCACGGCGGGGGCAGCCCCAGCATTTT.

As for this clonotype: This could be a read error, since a much larger clone is one nucleotide away. The V gene is TRBV12-3 or TRBV12-4, the J gene TRBJ2-1, with a weak D call TRBD2 (6 bases). The CDR3 spans 13 residues. In DNA form, the CDR3 reads TGTGCCAGCAGTGGGGACTTGATCAATAAGCAGTTCTTC. Residues: CASSGDLINKQFF.

CDR3 coding DNA: TGCAGTGCGAGCGGGGGACAGGGGTTCGCAGATACGCAGTATTTT. Its protein product is CSASGGQGFADTQYF. The chain has TRBV20-1 and TRBJ2-3; 10 nucleotides line up with TRBD1. CDR3 length: 15 residues. CDR1 is DFQATT and CDR2 is SNEGSKA in the germline V gene (reference sequence). V gave up 6 bases and J gave up 4 bases; unmatched junction bases: 10.

In its sample, this clonotype is large (0.1 to 1%). The rearrangement links TRBV5-5 to TRBJ2-3; D remains ambiguous. V gave up 1 base and J gave up 1 base, with 7 bases separating them. This CDR3 comprises 14 residues. Germline V gene lookup returns CDR1 SGHKS and CDR2 YYEKEE (reference sequence). DNA of the CDR3: TGTGCCAGCAGCTTGTTGGTCCGCACAGATACGCAGTATTTT. Amino acids: CASSLLVRTDTQYF.

By share of the sample, this clonotype is large. The rearrangement uses TRBV6-5 and TRBJ1-6, with D maybe TRBD1 (5 bases). The V end lost 7 bases, the J end lost 7 bases, and 14 bases lay between the germline ends. The CDR3 is made up of 14 amino acids. The V gene's germline CDR1 is MNHEY and CDR2 SVGAGI. DNA for the CDR3: TGTGCCAGCACCGTGGGACGGGAAAATTCACCCCTCCACTTT. It codes for CASTVGRENSPLHF.